These 29 T cell receptor beta chains were all obtained from the same sample, sequenced in a study of shared clonotypes between healthy human individuals. The data were produced by immunoSEQ multiplex PCR, yet TCRdb's version contains in-frame clones alone and is incomplete. The sample lists about 670,000 clones; 72% were seen once. Sequenced: memory CD4+ T cells sorted from blood. Subset specified: CD45RA-negative fraction. The source of these receptors is a woman under 40 in good health.

This clone was seen more than once but under ten times. This chain joins TRBV19 and TRBJ1-5, with D possibly TRBD1 on 5 matching bases. Trimming cost V 5 bases and J 8 bases, with 13 bases left between them. Germline assignment: CDR1 LNHDA and CDR2 SQIVND (reference sequence). The CDR3 length is 13 residues. The CDR3 sequence: CASSQRQTEPQHF. CDR3 DNA sequence: TGTGCCAGTAGTCAAAGACAGACGGAGCCCCAGCATTTT. Looking up the rest from reference TRBV19 and TRBJ1-5 gives the full variable domain: DGGITQSPKYLFRKEGQNVTLSCEQNLNHDAMYWYRQDPGQGLRLIYYSQIVNDFQKGDIAEGYSVSREKKESFPLTVTSAQKNPTAFYLCASSQRQTEPQHFGDGTRLSIL.

This chain connects TRBV11-2 to TRBJ2-2; TRBD2 matches 7 bases. Per the germline V gene, CDR1 is SGHAT and CDR2 is FQNNGV. The trim removed 3 bases at V and 4 bases at J, leaving 5 bases unmatched. CDR3 length: 15 amino acids. The CDR3 sequence is CASSFTSAGTGELFF. The CDR3 region has the DNA TGTGCCAGCAGCTTCACTAGCGCGGGCACCGGGGAGCTGTTTTTT. Full variable domain (rest looked up from reference TRBV11-2 and TRBJ2-2): EAGVAQSPRYKIIEKRQSVAFWCNPISGHATLYWYQQILGQGPKLLIQFQNNGVVDDSQLPKDRFSAERLKGVDSTLKIQPAKLEDSAVYLCASSFTSAGTGELFFGEGSRLTVL.

This chain links TRBV27 with TRBJ1-2; D might be TRBD1 (6 bases). The V gene lost 5 bases and the J gene lost 4 bases, with 11 bases spanning the gap. From germline, CDR1 is MNHEY and CDR2 SMNVEV (reference sequence). CDR3 length: 13 amino acids. The CDR3 DNA reads TGTGCCAGCAGTCCAGGACAGACCTATGGCTACACCTTC. Amino acids: CASSPGQTYGYTF.

The chain combines TRBV30 with TRBJ1-4; perhaps TRBD1 as D (5 bases). This CDR3 is built from 14 residues. The germline V gene has CDR1 GTSNPN and CDR2 SVGIG (reference sequence). V was shortened by 2 bases and J by 3 bases, with 10 bases between the two germline ends. In DNA, the CDR3 is TGTGCCTGGAGTAGAGACAGCTCTAATGAAAAACTGTTTTTT. Residues: CAWSRDSSNEKLFF. Full variable domain (rest looked up from reference TRBV30 and TRBJ1-4): SQTIHQWPATLVQPVGSPLSLECTVEGTSNPNLYWYRQAAGRGLQLLFYSVGIGQISSEVPQNLSASRPQDRQFILSSKKLLLSDSGFYLCAWSRDSSNEKLFFGSGTQLSVL.

The genes are TRBV18 and TRBJ2-3; D call uncertain. Trimming cost V 3 bases and J 0 bases, with 10 bases left between them. This CDR3 is built from 15 residues. Germline V lookup: CDR1 KGHSH, CDR2 LQKENI. CDR3 in DNA: TGTGCCAGCTCACCCTATACCACTAGCACAGATACGCAGTATTTT. It translates to CASSPYTTSTDTQYF.

The chain joins TRBV6-1 to TRBJ2-7, with TRBD1 as a possible D gene (8 bases). Germline V gene lookup returns CDR1 MNHNS and CDR2 SASEGT. CDR3 length: 15 residues. V was shortened by 1 base and J by 2 bases, with 12 bases between the two germline ends. The CDR3 region has the DNA TGTGCCAGCAGTGAAGGGACAGGGAGGGCCTACGAGCAGTACTTC. As protein: CASSEGTGRAYEQYF.

The chain couples TRBV18 to TRBJ2-7, with D uncertain. Trimming removed 5 bases at V and 2 bases at J, with 13 bases between. The CDR3 contains 14 residues. Germline loops: CDR1 KGHSH, CDR2 LQKENI. The CDR3 DNA sequence: TGTGCCAGCTCAGTTGGACCGCTAACCTACGAGCAGTACTTC. Its translation is CASSVGPLTYEQYF.

This clone has just a few counts. J is TRBJ2-1 and V is TRBV11-2, with unresolved D. CDR3 length equals 13 residues. V dropped 1 base and J dropped 6 bases, with 7 bases sitting between them. CDR1 SGHAT and CDR2 FQNNGV come from the germline V gene. CDR3 bases: TGTGCCAGCAGCTTAGGCCCTATCAATGAGCAGTTCTTC. Translating gives CASSLGPINEQFF.

This clone was recorded many times. The chain couples TRBV6-5 to TRBJ2-7; D is perhaps TRBD1 or TRBD2 (7 bases each). CDR3 length: 15 amino acids. Germline V gene data show CDR1 as MNHEY and CDR2 as SVGAGI. Trimming removed 3 bases at V and 5 bases at J, with 17 bases between. The CDR3: CASSYSAGGVHEQYF. Here the CDR3 DNA reads TGTGCCAGCAGTTATTCCGCAGGGGGGGTCCACGAGCAGTACTTC.

This clone was seen more than once but under ten times. This sequence joins TRBV5-4 and TRBJ2-3; 15 positions match TRBD2. V lost 3 bases, J lost 6 bases, and 5 bases stayed unmatched. Germline CDR1 is SGHNT and CDR2 is YYREEE (reference sequence). This CDR3 comprises 16 residues. CDR3 region: CASSSFGTSGRDTQYF. In DNA form, the CDR3 reads TGTGCCAGCAGCTCGTTCGGGACTAGCGGGAGGGATACGCAGTATTTT.

The CDR3 is CASSHSQRSTDTQYF. The CDR3 DNA reads TGCGCCAGCAGCCACAGCCAACGGAGCACAGATACGCAGTATTTT. The J gene is TRBJ2-3, the V gene TRBV4-1; D is uncertain. Germline V gene data show CDR1 as MGHRA and CDR2 as YSYEKL. This CDR3 has 15 amino acids. Trimming shortened V by 3 bases and J by 0 bases, and 10 bases separated the two germline ends.

This clone was counted a few times. V and J are TRBV7-2 and TRBJ1-2; no firm D call. V was clipped by 4 bases and J by 4 bases, with 16 bases between them. The CDR3 runs to 15 residues. Germline CDR1 is SGHTA and CDR2 is FQGNSA. CDR3 nucleotides: TGTGCCAGCAGCTCACCGGGAACCTCGGCCTATGGCTACACCTTC. It encodes CASSSPGTSAYGYTF.

This CDR3 is CASSGGHYVPSNQPQHF. The CDR3 DNA is TGTGCCAGCAGTGGGGGACACTACGTGCCGTCTAATCAGCCCCAGCATTTT. The chain links TRBV6-1 to TRBJ1-5; D might be TRBD1 (6 bases). Trimming took 4 bases from V and 4 from J, leaving 20 bases between them. Looked up from germline, CDR1 is MNHNS and CDR2 is SASEGT. The CDR3 consists of 17 residues.

The V and J genes are TRBV5-1 and TRBJ1-5; no clear D. V was clipped by 0 bases and J by 0 bases, with 7 bases between them. The germline gives CDR1 SGHRS, CDR2 YFSETQ. This CDR3 is built from 15 residues. CDR3 bases: TGCGCCAGCAGCTTGGACAGCTATAGCAATCAGCCCCAGCATTTT. Its protein is CASSLDSYSNQPQHF.

J is TRBJ1-3 and V is TRBV6-5, with D uncertain. Trimming cost V 4 bases and J 3 bases, with 4 bases left between them. The CDR3 runs to 12 residues. CDR1 is MNHEY, CDR2 SVGAGI, per germline. The CDR3 DNA sequence: TGTGCCAGCAGTTTACTTGGAAACACCATATATTTT. This gives the protein CASSLLGNTIYF.

This chain links TRBV2 with TRBJ1-5; 7 nucleotides agree with TRBD1. The CDR3 length is 13 residues. The V gene end was trimmed by 7 bases and the J gene end by 3 bases; junction bases not matched to a gene: 3. Germline V gene sequence: CDR1 SNHLY, CDR2 FYNNEI. This CDR3 reads CASIGQVNQPQHF. CDR3 DNA: TGTGCCAGCATCGGACAGGTCAATCAGCCCCAGCATTTT.

The chain uses TRBV6-4 and TRBJ1-1, with D possibly TRBD1 on 6 matching bases. The CDR3 length is 14 residues. The germline gives CDR1 MRHNA, CDR2 SNTAGT. The V end was cut by 6 bases, the J end by 2 bases, with 13 bases between. This CDR3 is CASRRTVDNTEAFF. CDR3 in DNA: TGTGCCAGCAGAAGGACAGTCGACAACACTGAAGCTTTCTTT.

This clone was detected only a few times. The CDR3 DNA sequence: TGTGCCATCAGTGAGGCGGGGTACTCCTACGAGCAGTACTTC. Translated: CAISEAGYSYEQYF. The chain uses TRBV10-3 and TRBJ2-7; D possibly corresponds to TRBD2 (6 bases). Trimming took 2 bases from V and 0 from J, leaving 8 bases between them. CDR1 and CDR2 (germline): ENHRY, SYGVKD. The length of the CDR3 is 14 residues.

The chain couples TRBV9 to TRBJ2-6; 11 positions agree with TRBD2. V trimming: 4 bases; J trimming: 4 bases; junction bases outside the gene matches: 10. CDR1 SGDLS and CDR2 YYNGEE come from the germline V gene. This CDR3 spans 18 amino acids. CDR3 sequence: CASSFPRSGRVGANVLTF. In nucleotides, the CDR3 is TGTGCCAGCAGCTTCCCACGTAGCGGGAGGGTAGGGGCCAACGTCCTGACTTTC. Based on the CDR3 plus reference TRBV9 and TRBJ2-6, the full variable domain is DSGVTQTPKHLITATGQRVTLRCSPRSGDLSVYWYQQSLDQGLQFLIQYYNGEERAKGNILERFSAQQFPDLHSELNLSSLELGDSALYFCASSFPRSGRVGANVLTFGAGSRLTVL.

In this sample, this clone turned up once. The sample carries other DNA sequences with the same CDR3. The chain is built from TRBV28 and TRBJ1-5; D ambiguous. The CDR3 has 14 residues. V lost 3 bases and J 1 base, leaving 7 bases between the germline ends. Germline V gene data show CDR1 as MDHEN and CDR2 as SYDVKM. DNA of the CDR3: TGTGCCAGCAGTTTCCACCGCAGCAATCAGCCCCAGCATTTT. Translation: CASSFHRSNQPQHF.

The count of this clone is one. This chain joins TRBV6-5 and TRBJ1-2; possible D gene TRBD1, 6 bases. Germline V CDR1 and CDR2: MNHEY, SVGAGI. The V end was cut by 4 bases, the J end by 8 bases, with 20 bases between. The CDR3 has 15 residues. The CDR3 loop is CASSFSPPTGEGYTF. Here the CDR3 DNA reads TGTGCCAGCAGTTTTTCTCCGCCGACAGGAGAAGGCTACACCTTC.

This clone is a singleton in its sample. The chain links TRBV5-1 to TRBJ1-1; 9 bases line up with TRBD1. The CDR3 length is 15 residues. V lost 2 bases to trimming and J lost 1 base; unmatched junction nucleotides: 3. Germline CDR1 and CDR2: SGHRS and YFSETQ. The CDR3 nucleotides are TGCGCCAGCAGCTTAATGACAGGGGGGAACACTGAAGCTTTCTTT. Amino acid sequence: CASSLMTGGNTEAFF.

The CDR3 protein is CASSPRSGGANEQFF. Here the CDR3 DNA reads TGTGCCAGCTCACCACGTTCCGGGGGGGCGAATGAGCAGTTCTTC. The V and J genes are TRBV18 and TRBJ2-1; TRBD2 aligns across 8 bases. With V trimmed by 1 base and J by 7 bases, 6 bases remained unmatched. CDR3 length: 15 amino acids. Germline CDR1 reads KGHSH; CDR2 reads LQKENI. The whole variable domain, filled in from reference TRBV18 and TRBJ2-1, reads NAGVMQNPRHLVRRRGQEARLRCSPMKGHSHVYWYRQLPEEGLKFMVYLQKENIIDESGMPKERFSAEFPKEGPSILRIQQVVRGDSAAYFCASSPRSGGANEQFFGPGTRLTVL.

This clone was recorded only once. The CDR3 nucleotides are TGTGCCAGTAGTATAGGCGGGGTGGGGAGCACAGATACGCAGTATTTT. Translated: CASSIGGVGSTDTQYF. V and J are TRBV19 and TRBJ2-3; tentatively, D is TRBD2 (6 bases). The CDR3 is 16 residues long. Trimming took 1 base from V and 0 from J, leaving 11 bases between them. Germline lookup yields CDR1 LNHDA and CDR2 SQIVND (reference sequence).

This chain connects TRBV19 to TRBJ2-1; 8 bases align to TRBD2. The ends lost 2 bases at V and 2 bases at J; junction bases unmatched: 17. CDR3 length: 20 amino acids. Germline V gene data show CDR1 as LNHDA and CDR2 as SQIVND (reference sequence). CDR3 residues: CASSISLLWAGGRAYNEQFF. The CDR3 region has the DNA TGTGCCAGTAGTATAAGCCTCCTCTGGGCGGGAGGCAGGGCCTACAATGAGCAGTTCTTC.

In nucleotides, the CDR3 is TGTGCCAGCAGACCCGAGGACAGGGATAATTCACCCCTCCACTTT. This gives the protein CASRPEDRDNSPLHF. The J gene is TRBJ1-6, the V gene TRBV6-1, with 8 bases lining up with TRBD1. J gave up 5 bases and V 6 bases, and 6 bases lay outside the gene matches. The CDR3 has 15 amino acids. Germline assignment: CDR1 MNHNS and CDR2 SASEGT.

V gene TRBV7-6 combines with J gene TRBJ1-3; tentative D call: TRBD1 (5 bases). CDR1 is SGHVS and CDR2 is FNYEAQ in the germline V gene. CDR3 length: 17 residues. V was shortened by 5 bases and J by 0 bases, with 17 bases between the two germline ends. The CDR3 spells CASSPFTGSISGNTIYF. The CDR3 nucleotides read TGTGCCAGCAGCCCCTTCACAGGATCTATCTCTGGAAACACCATATATTTT.

V is TRBV28 and J is TRBJ2-7; D is tentatively TRBD1 or TRBD2 (5 bases each). Per germline, CDR1 MDHEN and CDR2 SYDVKM. V was cut by 6 bases and J by 9 bases, with 15 bases left in between. This CDR3 is built from 12 residues. This CDR3 reads CASRGTAFGQYF. CDR3 nucleotides: TGTGCCAGCAGAGGGACGGCTTTTGGGCAGTACTTC.

The rearrangement joins TRBV29-1 to TRBJ2-2, with 9 nucleotides matching TRBD1. The CDR3 has 14 residues. CDR1 and CDR2 (germline): SQVTM, ANQGSEA. Germline trimming cut 6 bases from V and 7 bases from J; bases unmatched to any gene: 9. The CDR3 DNA sequence: TGCAGCGTCCGACAGGGGGGGGACAGCGGGGAGCTGTTTTTT. It codes for CSVRQGGDSGELFF.